This entry concerns a single T cell receptor (beta chain). Antigen unknown. Germline CDR1 MNHEY, CDR2 SMNVEV (reference sequence). The CDR3 sequence is 14 residues long. Trimming took off 3 bases at V and 5 bases at J, with 11 bases between the two ends. PCR employed 60 Vbeta and 13 Jbeta primers. Using immunoSEQ multiplex PCR, the repertoire was profiled, and TCRdb retains in-frame clones only, with some absent. The sample includes roughly 260,000 clones, 84% seen only once; the top ten take more than 1.5%. This sample stems from a study of cytomegalovirus exposure and HLA in healthy donors. Study-level results: In a later analysis, HLA-C alleles had the fewest associated TCRs, DRB1 alleles the most.

The sequencing input was PBMCs. This clonotype originated in a woman aged 40 to 49 in good health and CMV-seropositive. The rearrangement links TRBV27 to TRBJ1-5, with D unclear. The DNA for the CDR3 is TGTGCCAGCAGTTTTGGGCAGGTACATCAGCCCCAGCATTTT. Translated, it gives CASSFGQVHQPQHF.